The 5 T cell receptor beta chains given below trace back to one sample, sequenced in a study of PD-L1 blockade in urothelial cancer. Clones were sequenced by immunoSEQ multiplex PCR, and TCRdb holds only the in-frame ones, with some missing. The sample includes around 100,000 clones, about 91% of them seen just once. Time point reported: peripheral blood 6 weeks after treatment start. The material was PBMCs, obtained around atezolizumab (anti-PD-L1) treatment. These receptors were taken from a man aged 55 to 70 with urothelial cancer.

DNA for the CDR3: TGTGCCATCAGACCGGGACAGCAAGCCACTGAAGCTTTCTTT. As protein: CAIRPGQQATEAFF. V gene TRBV10-3 combines with J gene TRBJ1-1; 7 positions agree with TRBD1. V shed 6 bases and J 4 bases; nucleotides not matched to a gene: 8. Germline V gene sequence: CDR1 ENHRY, CDR2 SYGVKD. This CDR3 is 14 amino acids long.

The V and J genes are TRBV7-2 and TRBJ1-2, with 11 bases matching TRBD1. CDR1 is SGHTA and CDR2 is FQGNSA in the germline V gene. This CDR3 has 14 amino acids. After removal of 7 bases from V and 8 bases from J, the junction contained 9 bases not matched to a gene. The CDR3 is CASTSGQGAFGYTF. The CDR3 nucleotides are TGTGCCAGCACTTCAGGACAGGGGGCATTCGGCTACACCTTC. Supplemented by reference TRBV7-2 and TRBJ1-2, the full variable domain reads GAGVSQSPSNKVTEKGKDVELRCDPISGHTALYWYRQSLGQGLEFLIYFQGNSAPDKSGLPSDRFSAERTGGSVSTLTIQRTQQEDSAVYLCASTSGQGAFGYTFGSGTRLTVV.

The chain employs TRBV18 and TRBJ2-7; 7 bases agree with TRBD1. The CDR3 runs to 16 residues. Germline V gives CDR1 KGHSH, CDR2 LQKENI. V shed 4 bases, J shed 4 bases, and the junction held 13 bases outside the gene matches. CDR3 bases: TGTGCCAGCTCACTTACCGGGACAGCCTCTGGGTACGAGCAGTACTTC. This gives the protein CASSLTGTASGYEQYF.

V is TRBV10-2 and J is TRBJ2-7, with D unresolved. Germline V gene lookup returns CDR1 WSHSY and CDR2 SAAADI. V dropped 6 bases and J dropped 5 bases, with 14 bases sitting between them. CDR3 size: 13 residues. In DNA form, the CDR3 reads TGCGCCAGCAGCCACACCAATGCCGACGAGCAGTACTTC. Amino acid sequence: CASSHTNADEQYF.

The chain has TRBV7-2 and TRBJ2-7, with 11 bases lining up with TRBD2. Germline assignment: CDR1 SGHTA and CDR2 FQGNSA. The CDR3 contains 17 residues. Unmatched junction bases numbered 7, after V lost 1 base and J lost 2 bases. Written as DNA, the CDR3 is TGTGCCAGCAGCTTAGGGCTAGCGGGGGGACTCGCCTACGAGCAGTACTTC. Encoded protein: CASSLGLAGGLAYEQYF.